This T cell receptor (beta chain) was recorded in a study of blood T cell repertoires in COVID-19. Study background: COVID-19 samples, acute and convalescent, were from the United States, Italy and Spain. PBMCs, B-cell-depleted T cells, or T cells provided the cDNA or gDNA that made up the material.

Original data processing: Reference gene primer amplification gave estimated nucleated cell counts. Libraries were prepared by immunoSEQ multiplex PCR; TCRdb keeps only in-frame clonotypes and omits some of them. Clonal size and the V and J genes are those of that table, whereas D and trimming came from the DNA. The data contain 250,000 to 300,000 clones, roughly 85% of them singletons. Trimming cost V 2 bases and J 8 bases, with 12 bases left between them. This CDR3 is built from 13 residues. The specimen sequenced was peripheral blood. The receptor was derived from a man aged 45-65 years with active or convalescent COVID-19. V gene TRBV12-3 or TRBV12-4 combines with J gene TRBJ1-2; D gene ambiguous. CDR3 sequence reads: CASSLNRREGYTF. DNA of the CDR3: TGTGCCAGCAGTTTAAATCGCCGGGAGGGCTACACCTTC.